The next 22 T cell receptor beta chains were all read from a single sample in a study of cytomegalovirus exposure and HLA in healthy donors. The PCR was carried out with 60 Vbeta primers and 13 Jbeta primers. Using immunoSEQ multiplex PCR, the repertoire was profiled, and TCRdb retains in-frame clones only, with some absent. The sample consists of around 88,000 clones, over 75% of them appearing once. Sequences were obtained from PBMCs. Receptor source: a man over 45 in good health and CMV-seropositive.

In this sample, this clone turned up a few times. The chain couples TRBV7-3 to TRBJ1-1, with 8 nucleotides matching TRBD1. The CDR3 has 14 residues. From germline, CDR1 is SGHTA and CDR2 FQGTGA. Losses at the gene ends were 3 bases for V and 0 bases for J; bases not matched to a gene: 0. The CDR3 protein is CASSLGQVNTEAFF. CDR3 bases: TGTGCCAGCAGCTTGGGACAGGTGAACACTGAAGCTTTCTTT.

The V gene is TRBV4-1, the J gene TRBJ2-7, with D tentatively TRBD2 (6 bases). V was pared by 0 bases and J by 6 bases, with 15 bases between. Germline-derived CDR1 and CDR2 are MGHRA and YSYEKL. The CDR3 length is 15 residues. CDR3 region: CASSQELVGGFEQYF. The CDR3 nucleotides are TGCGCCAGCAGCCAAGAATTGGTTGGGGGGTTCGAGCAGTACTTC.

In nucleotides, the CDR3 is TGTGCCAGCAGCTTAGCAGGCGGGGACAGGGGCCATGGCTACACCTTC. It specifies CASSLAGGDRGHGYTF. This chain links TRBV7-2 with TRBJ1-2; the match to TRBD1 covers 10 bases. V was pared by 0 bases and J by 6 bases, with 7 bases of the junction left unmatched. This CDR3 is 16 amino acids long. In germline, CDR1 is SGHTA, CDR2 FQGNSA.

The chain is built from TRBV10-3 and TRBJ2-2; 9 positions match TRBD1. This CDR3 spans 14 amino acids. Losses at the gene ends were 10 bases for V and 3 bases for J; bases not matched to a gene: 6. Looked up from germline, CDR1 is ENHRY and CDR2 is SYGVKD. CDR3 nucleotide sequence: TGTGCCACCTCACAGGGGGCGGACACCGGGGAGCTGTTTTTT. Its translation: CATSQGADTGELFF.

Comments on this clone: At one of its ends the junction is not consistent with the germline gene, which may arise from a read error. The CDR3, as DNA: TGTTCCAGCACAGAAAGAGGACTAGCGGGGGGGCTTTGGAATGAGCAGTTCTTC. Protein product: CSSTERGLAGGLWNEQFF. V gene TRBV7-9 combines with J gene TRBJ2-1, with 15 nucleotides matching TRBD2. The CDR3 has 18 residues. Germline CDR1 reads SEHNR; CDR2 reads FQNEAQ (reference sequence).

Only a few counts were recorded for this clone. The chain is built from TRBV19 and TRBJ1-2, with 8 bases aligning to TRBD1. In germline, CDR1 is LNHDA, CDR2 SQIVND (reference sequence). Trimming cost V 11 bases and J 4 bases; bases outside gene matches: 6. CDR3 length: 12 amino acids. The CDR3 DNA is TGTGCCTGCGGACAGGGTCGCTATGGCTACACCTTC. It codes for CACGQGRYGYTF.

This chain joins TRBV28 and TRBJ1-3; tentatively, D is TRBD1 (5 bases). The CDR3 length is 15 residues. V lost 2 bases to trimming and J lost 2 bases, with 10 bases between them. Germline lookup yields CDR1 MDHEN and CDR2 SYDVKM. CDR3 in DNA: TGTGCCAGCAGTTTACCGTCAGGGACTGGAAACACCATATATTTT. Encoded protein: CASSLPSGTGNTIYF.

The chain links TRBV12-5 to TRBJ1-1, with no clear D. This CDR3 is 13 amino acids long. V was trimmed by 2 bases and J by 1 base, leaving 5 bases between them. The germline V gene has CDR1 LGHNT and CDR2 FRNRAP. CDR3 coding DNA: TGTGCTAGTGGTTTGACTAAGAACACTGAAGCTTTCTTT. It is translated as CASGLTKNTEAFF.

This clone has just one count. Germline is not matched at one junction end, which may reflect a read error. The chain couples TRBV18 to TRBJ1-2; D call uncertain. The V gene's germline CDR1 is KGHSH and CDR2 LQKENI. The CDR3 extends over 12 amino acids. The CDR3 DNA follows: TGTGCCAGCTCAGCACCCGACTATGGCTACACCTTC. Its translation is CASSAPDYGYTF.

The chain is built from TRBV9 and TRBJ1-1; 8 bases align to TRBD1. Trimming cost V 3 bases and J 3 bases; bases outside gene matches: 7. Germline V gene data show CDR1 as SGDLS and CDR2 as YYNGEE. CDR3 length: 15 residues. CDR3 sequence: CASSAPGGADTEAFF. In nucleotides, the CDR3 is TGTGCCAGCAGCGCTCCAGGGGGCGCCGACACTGAAGCTTTCTTT.

The V and J genes are TRBV28 and TRBJ1-2, with D possibly being TRBD1 (5 bases). CDR3 size: 12 residues. Trimming pared 7 bases from V and 7 bases from J, leaving 13 bases between. Germline-derived CDR1 and CDR2 are MDHEN and SYDVKM. CDR3 bases: TGTGCCAGCACCATACAGGATTCTGGCTACACCTTC. Protein: CASTIQDSGYTF.

Remarks on this clone: Other DNA sequences of this sample code for an identical CDR3. CDR3 nucleotide sequence: TGCGCCAGCAGCTTCGTAGCGGGGGGGCCCACCGGGGAGCTGTTTTTT. This translates into CASSFVAGGPTGELFF. V gene TRBV5-1 combines with J gene TRBJ2-2; 11 bases are shared with TRBD2. Germline V lookup: CDR1 SGHRS, CDR2 YFSETQ. This CDR3 has 16 residues. With 2 bases clipped from V and 4 bases from J, the junction kept 4 bases outside the gene matches. The full variable domain, rest sourced from reference TRBV5-1 and TRBJ2-2, is KAGVTQTPRYLIKTRGQQVTLSCSPISGHRSVSWYQQTPGQGLQFLFEYFSETQRNKGNFPGRFSGRQFSNSRSEMNVSTLELGDSALYLCASSFVAGGPTGELFFGEGSRLTVL.

The rearrangement uses TRBV5-1 and TRBJ2-1; the D gene is possibly TRBD1 (6 bases). Germline assignment: CDR1 SGHRS and CDR2 YFSETQ. Trimming took 4 bases from V and 6 from J, leaving 8 bases between them. The CDR3 loop spans 12 amino acids. CDR3 nucleotides: TGCGCCAGCAGCCCGACAGGCAATGAGCAGTTCTTC. It specifies CASSPTGNEQFF.

The table lists this clone with a count of one. The chain combines TRBV7-3 with TRBJ2-5; TRBD1 matches at 7 bases. The ends lost 5 bases at V and 0 bases at J; junction bases unmatched: 3. Germline CDR1 SGHTA, CDR2 FQGTGA. The CDR3 length is 14 residues. The chain's CDR3 is CASSLDRDQETQYF. Here the CDR3 DNA reads TGTGCCAGCAGCCTCGACAGGGACCAAGAGACCCAGTACTTC.

A remark on this clone: Since the CDR3 does not end with the conserved phenylalanine or tryptophan, this likely comes from a read error. It is unclear where the CDR3 begins or ends on the DNA, so no DNA is shown, and the CDR3 is as TCRdb lists it. The chain joins TRBV5-4 to TRBJ1-2. The CDR3 spans 8 amino acids, including both terminal residues. Looked up from germline, CDR1 is SGHNT and CDR2 is YYREEE (reference sequence). CDR3 protein: CASSHPRS.

The V and J genes are TRBV18 and TRBJ2-1; D remains unclear. The CDR3 sequence is 16 residues long. The germline V gene has CDR1 KGHSH and CDR2 LQKENI. The V end lost 1 base, the J end lost 0 bases, and 10 bases lay between the germline ends. CDR3 sequence: CASSPRTESSYNEQFF. CDR3 DNA sequence: TGTGCCAGCTCACCACGAACGGAGAGCTCCTACAATGAGCAGTTCTTC.

The chain carries TRBV6-5 and TRBJ1-2; TRBD1 aligns across 8 bases. This CDR3 has 14 residues. The germline CDR1 and CDR2 sequences are MNHEY and SVGAGI. Trimming at V came to 6 bases and at J to 4 bases, leaving 7 bases not matched to a gene. CDR3 in DNA: TGTGCCAGCAGCTGGGACAGGCCTATCTATGGCTACACCTTC. It yields the protein CASSWDRPIYGYTF.

The V and J genes are TRBV4-1 and TRBJ1-6; D ambiguous. V was cut by 2 bases and J by 7 bases, with 21 bases left in between. The CDR3 spans 18 residues. Germline V gives CDR1 MGHRA, CDR2 YSYEKL. CDR3 protein: CASSQLDLGLAHNSPLHF. CDR3 bases: TGCGCCAGCAGCCAATTAGACCTAGGCCTAGCCCACAATTCACCCCTCCACTTT.

This clone was seen more than once but under ten times. The chain joins TRBV6-1 to TRBJ2-1; tentatively, D is TRBD2 (5 bases). This CDR3 spans 16 amino acids. Trimming removed 2 bases at V and 6 bases at J, with 17 bases between. CDR1 is MNHNS and CDR2 is SASEGT in the germline V gene. The CDR3 protein is CASSESYGIPSNEQFF. The CDR3 DNA is TGTGCCAGCAGTGAATCCTACGGGATCCCCTCCAATGAGCAGTTCTTC.

This rearrangement joins TRBV2 to TRBJ1-1; 7 nucleotides align to TRBD1. The CDR3 has 15 amino acids. Germline trimming cut 1 base from V and 1 base from J; bases unmatched to any gene: 3. The germline gives CDR1 SNHLY, CDR2 FYNNEI. The CDR3 loop is CASSEEGGTNTEAFF. The CDR3 region has the DNA TGTGCCAGCAGTGAAGAAGGGGGCACGAACACTGAAGCTTTCTTT.

This rearrangement joins TRBV2 to TRBJ1-5; 7 nucleotides align to TRBD1. V was clipped by 11 bases and J by 1 base; unmatched bases: 11. Germline V lookup: CDR1 SNHLY, CDR2 FYNNEI. The CDR3 runs to 15 residues. The CDR3, as DNA: TGTGCCGCGGGCAGGGGGAGTTGGAGCAATCAGCCCCAGCATTTT. Translation: CAAGRGSWSNQPQHF.

The rearrangement uses TRBV23-1 and TRBJ1-3; 9 positions agree with TRBD1. Being an ORF, TRBV23-1 has a function that is uncertain. The CDR3 totals 18 residues. Trimming removed 3 bases from V and 2 bases from J; junction bases left unmatched: 11. CDR3 DNA sequence: TGCGCCAGCAGTCACCCCCGTAGAAACAGGGGGCCTGGAAACACCATATATTTT. Encoded protein: CASSHPRRNRGPGNTIYF.